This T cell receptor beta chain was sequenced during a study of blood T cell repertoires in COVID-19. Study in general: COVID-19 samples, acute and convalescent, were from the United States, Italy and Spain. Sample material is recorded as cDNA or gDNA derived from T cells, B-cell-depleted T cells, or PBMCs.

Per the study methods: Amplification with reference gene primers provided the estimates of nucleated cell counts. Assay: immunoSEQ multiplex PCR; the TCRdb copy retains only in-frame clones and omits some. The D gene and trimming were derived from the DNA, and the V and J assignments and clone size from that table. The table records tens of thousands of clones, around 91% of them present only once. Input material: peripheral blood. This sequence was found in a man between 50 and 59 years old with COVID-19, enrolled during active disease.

The CDR3 DNA is TGTGCCAGCAGAAGTGGACAGGGGGGCTCCTACGAGCAGTACTTC. It codes for CASRSGQGGSYEQYF. This rearrangement joins TRBV6-6 to TRBJ2-7; 10 bases match TRBD1. The V gene's germline CDR1 is MNHNY and CDR2 SVGAGI (reference sequence). Trimming removed 6 bases from V and 0 bases from J; junction bases left unmatched: 5. This CDR3 is 15 amino acids long.